This record looks at one T cell receptor (beta chain) sequence and its context. At least ten counts were recorded for this clonotype. Its antigen is not yet known. Per-nucleotide qualities are absent, and no much larger clonotype sits a single base away. The sample's treatment or condition label, decoded: live attenuated yellow fever vaccine strain. At each blood-draw timepoint, two biological replicates of bulk PBMCs were collected. A standard Ficoll-Paque protocol was used to isolate PBMCs from peripheral blood. RNA was extracted with TriZol from bulk PBMCs, CD4 and CD8 fractions, and dextramer-positive and dextramer-negative fractions. The junction carries 16 bases between V and J, which are trimmed by 5 bases and 2 bases respectively. The CDR3 spans 15 residues, from the cysteine through the phenylalanine. Kept here is only the CDR3 DNA, which spans 45 bases and is read in frame from base 1. For CDR1 and CDR2, the germline V gene (reference sequence) lists DFQATT and SNEGSKA.

This entry is derived from a study of T cells after yellow fever vaccination (dated by TCRdb to between 2019 and 2020). For context, the study as a whole: The SMART-Seq v4 Ultra Low Input RNA kit was used to prepare libraries from fractions with low cell numbers. To track T-cell clones before and after primary and booster YFV17D yellow fever vaccination, bulk TCR alpha and beta repertoires were sequenced longitudinally. Two healthy male donors, one aged 18 to 29 and one aged 30 to 40 years, were included in the cohort. Blood was drawn at multiple timepoints before and after primary and secondary immunization, with bulk PBMC replicates and cell subsets isolated.

The research as a whole found: Most clones expanded after primary vaccination were re-detected after the booster (just under 97% of CD4 and around 88% of CD8), suggesting broad memory maintenance. Because abundant contaminating clonotypes from the bulk population could be contained in FACS-sorted repertoires, computational filtering was required. A small fraction of clonotypes appeared in both the CD4 and CD8 compartments, likely as a result of convergent recombination. Because only two donors were included in the study, the extent to which the findings can be generalized is limited. The secondary T-cell response was found to be weaker but faster than the primary response, with a peak reached on day 5 rather than on day 15.

TCR cDNA was synthesized by 5'RACE template switching, which introduced a universal primer site and unique molecular identifiers. Priming of cDNA synthesis was performed from both the TCR alpha and TCR beta constant segments. Library amplification used two PCR steps, and the second PCR step added sample barcodes and sequencing adapters. Sequencing of libraries was done on Illumina HiSeq 2500 (2x100 bp) or NovaSeq (2x150 bp). As for how the authors treated the data: Reads were demultiplexed and collapsed into UMI consensus sequences with MIGEC, and V(D)J alignment was performed with MiXCR. Using edgeR on replicate PBMC samples, clonotypes were called vaccine-responding if FDR was below 0.01 and the log2 fold change was above 5 up to day 15. CD4 or CD8 identity was assigned to each bulk clonotype according to whether the clonotype was present at higher abundance in the sequenced CD4 repertoire or the sequenced CD8 repertoire. TCRdb trimmed the raw reads at Q25, called clones with MiXCR and kept productive beta chains. All rows with the same CDR3 protein become a single entry with the most common DNA and genes. Here the V and J calls rest on TCRdb's processing, not on the authors' analysis. The sample table shows 300,000 to 450,000 distinct CDR3 sequences, and approximately 8% are seen once. The top ten clonotypes cover 17% of the sample.

The rearranged segments are TRBV20-1 and TRBJ1-5; TRBD1 is a weak D gene call, 5 bases matching. The source material was PBMCs, sampled around 45 days after the first yellow fever vaccination. This receptor was identified in a man between 18 and 29 years old who received the YFV17D yellow fever vaccine. In nucleotide form, the sequence is TGCAGTGCTTGCCGCGGGGGTACCGGCAATCAGCCCCAGCATTTT. This yields the protein CSACRGGTGNQPQHF.